This T cell receptor beta chain was sequenced for a study of CD8 T cells in ankylosing spondylitis. The CDR3 runs 11 residues. The germline V gene has CDR1 SGHRS and CDR2 YFSETQ. V was cut by 7 bases and J by 9 bases, with 11 bases left in between. This clonotype is large by share. One entry per CDR3 protein, called by TCRdb with MiXCR from the 5' RACE reads. The sample carries over 95,000 distinct CDR3 sequences, roughly 8.3% recorded once. The chain is built from TRBV5-1 and TRBJ2-1; D perhaps matches TRBD1 (6 bases). Sequenced input: blood, either unsorted or a sorted T cell fraction (not recorded which). This clonotype originated in a male donor with ankylosing spondylitis or in good health (not recorded which). The CDR3: CASQQGSEQFF. In nucleotides, the CDR3 is TGCGCCAGCCAACAGGGTAGTGAGCAGTTCTTC.